This T cell receptor (beta chain) was profiled in a study of immune characterization of retroperitoneal liposarcoma. This CDR3 is built from 17 residues. TCRdb recomputed calls from the PCR reads with MiXCR, one row per CDR3 protein. This sample carries 10,000 to 12,000 distinct CDR3 sequences, about 27% of them seen once, and the ten largest clones take 6.5% to 8.5%. This receptor was taken from a male donor with retroperitoneal liposarcoma. The chain combines TRBV12-3 or TRBV12-4 with TRBJ2-5; possibly TRBD2 for D (6 bases). TRBJ2-1 explains the end of the DNA better; the J call may be wrong. The sequenced sample consisted of tumor tissue. CDR3 in DNA: TGTGCCAGCAGTTGGGAATTTAAAGCGGGTCCTGATAATGAGCAGTTCTTC. This codes for CASSWEFKAGPDNEQFF.